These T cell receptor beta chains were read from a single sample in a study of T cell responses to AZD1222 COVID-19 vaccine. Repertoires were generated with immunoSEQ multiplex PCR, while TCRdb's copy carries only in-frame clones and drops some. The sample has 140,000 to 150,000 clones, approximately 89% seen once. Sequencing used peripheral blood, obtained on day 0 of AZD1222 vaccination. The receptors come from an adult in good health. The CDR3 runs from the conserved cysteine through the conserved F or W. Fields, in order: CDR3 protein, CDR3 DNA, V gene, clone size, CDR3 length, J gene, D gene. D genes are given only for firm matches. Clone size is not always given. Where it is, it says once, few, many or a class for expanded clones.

CDR3aa: CASSPPLQGQVTEAFF
CDR3nt: TGTGCCAGCAGCCCCCCCCTACAGGGTCAGGTAACTGAAGCTTTCTTT
v_gene: TRBV7-8
abundance: -
len: 16
j_gene: TRBJ1-1
d_gene: -

CDR3aa: CASRRLDRGNYGYTF
CDR3nt: TGTGCCAGCAGGCGTTTGGACAGGGGTAACTATGGCTACACCTTC
v_gene: TRBV6-5
abundance: -
len: 15
j_gene: TRBJ1-2
d_gene: TRBD1

CDR3aa: CASSFDGSNTGELFF
CDR3nt: TGTGCCAGCAGCTTCGACGGCTCGAACACCGGGGAGCTGTTTTTT
v_gene: TRBV7-3
abundance: once
len: 15
j_gene: TRBJ2-2
d_gene: -

CDR3aa: CASSRDTGGEKLFF
CDR3nt: TGTGCCAGCTCTCGGGACACAGGAGGTGAAAAACTGTTTTTT
v_gene: TRBV18
abundance: -
len: 14
j_gene: TRBJ1-4
d_gene: -

CDR3aa: CASSRPGQGNTEAFF
CDR3nt: TGTGCCAGCAGCCGCCCGGGACAGGGTAACACTGAAGCTTTCTTT
v_gene: TRBV4-2
abundance: -
len: 15
j_gene: TRBJ1-1
d_gene: TRBD1

CDR3aa: CASSSGRSETQYF
CDR3nt: TGTGCCAGCAGCTCGGGACGGTCGGAGACCCAGTACTTC
v_gene: TRBV7-2
abundance: -
len: 13
j_gene: TRBJ2-5
d_gene: -

CDR3aa: CASSQDSRGVGDIQYF
CDR3nt: TGCGCCAGCAGCCAAGATTCGCGGGGGGTCGGAGACATTCAGTACTTC
v_gene: TRBV4-1
abundance: -
len: 16
j_gene: TRBJ2-4
d_gene: TRBD2

CDR3aa: CASSSPGRSYEQYF
CDR3nt: TGTGCCAGCAGTTCCCCGGGACGGAGCTACGAGCAGTACTTC
v_gene: TRBV2
abundance: few
len: 14
j_gene: TRBJ2-7
d_gene: -

CDR3aa: CASSLSQTADLYF
CDR3nt: TGTGCCAGCAGTTTATCTCAGACTGCCGACCTATACTTC
v_gene: TRBV28
abundance: -
len: 13
j_gene: TRBJ2-7
d_gene: -

CDR3aa: CASSLARGDQPQHF
CDR3nt: TGTGCCAGCAGCTTAGCGCGGGGGGATCAGCCCCAGCATTTT
v_gene: TRBV7-8
abundance: -
len: 14
j_gene: TRBJ1-5
d_gene: -

CDR3aa: CASSAGPRADTQYF
CDR3nt: TGTGCCAGTAGTGCCGGACCCCGCGCAGATACGCAGTATTTT
v_gene: TRBV19
abundance: -
len: 14
j_gene: TRBJ2-3
d_gene: -

CDR3aa: CASSRKTGGGSPLHF
CDR3nt: TGTGCCAGCAGTCGAAAGACAGGGGGTGGGTCACCCCTCCACTTT
v_gene: TRBV6-5
abundance: -
len: 15
j_gene: TRBJ1-6
d_gene: TRBD1

CDR3aa: CASSLGGWDTEAFF
CDR3nt: TGTGCCAGCAGCTTAGGGGGTTGGGACACTGAAGCTTTCTTT
v_gene: TRBV11-3
abundance: once
len: 14
j_gene: TRBJ1-1
d_gene: -

CDR3aa: CASSVSSGGYNEQFF
CDR3nt: TGCGCCAGCAGTGTGTCTAGCGGGGGATACAATGAGCAGTTCTTC
v_gene: TRBV10-2
abundance: -
len: 15
j_gene: TRBJ2-1
d_gene: TRBD2

CDR3aa: CASSFGQGGNTIYF
CDR3nt: TGTGCCAGCAGCTTCGGACAGGGGGGAAACACCATATATTTT
v_gene: TRBV7-9
abundance: -
len: 14
j_gene: TRBJ1-3
d_gene: TRBD1

CDR3aa: CASSPPGSNQPQHF
CDR3nt: TGTGCCAGCTCACCACCGGGGTCAAATCAGCCCCAGCATTTT
v_gene: TRBV18
abundance: -
len: 14
j_gene: TRBJ1-5
d_gene: -

CDR3aa: CASSQDRGAGGLRDTQYF
CDR3nt: TGTGCCAGCAGCCAAGATCGAGGAGCGGGGGGGCTACGGGATACGCAGTATTTT
v_gene: TRBV14
abundance: -
len: 18
j_gene: TRBJ2-3
d_gene: TRBD2

CDR3aa: CASSPRGQGSSYNSPLHF
CDR3nt: TGTGCCAGCTCACCACGGGGACAGGGGAGCTCCTATAATTCACCCCTCCACTTT
v_gene: TRBV18
abundance: -
len: 18
j_gene: TRBJ1-6
d_gene: TRBD1